The rows below give T cell receptor beta chains drawn from one sample of a study of cytomegalovirus exposure and HLA in healthy donors. TCRdb's copy holds only in-frame clones and misses some; the assay was immunoSEQ multiplex PCR. The data hold more than 55,000 clones, with 65% to 90% observed a single time. The sequenced material came from PBMCs. The receptor set was obtained from a human donor in good health. The CDR3 runs from the conserved cysteine through the conserved F or W. A D gene is named only where the DNA matches it firmly. Not every row has a clone size; where given, it reads once, few, many or a size class.

size	V	D	J	DNA	CDR3
NA	TRBV7-2	NA	TRBJ2-3	TGTGCCAGCACCCCTGGCGGAACTACCACAGATACGCAGTATTTT	CASTPGGTTTDTQYF
NA	TRBV25-1	TRBD1	TRBJ1-2	TGTGCCAGCAGTGCGTGGACAGGGAGGGTTGGCTACACCTTC	CASSAWTGRVGYTF
NA	TRBV19	TRBD2	TRBJ2-1	TGTGCCAGTAGTATAGGACTAGCGGGGAACCATGAGCAGTTCTTC	CASSIGLAGNHEQFF
NA	TRBV11-3	NA	TRBJ2-7	TGTGCCAGCAGCTTATCGGGACTCACCTTTGAGCAGTACTTC	CASSLSGLTFEQYF
NA	TRBV18	TRBD1	TRBJ2-7	TGTGCCAGCTCACCCTTTCGGGACAGGGGTTCCTCCTACGAGCAGTACTTC	CASSPFRDRGSSYEQYF
NA	TRBV2	NA	TRBJ1-1	TGTGCCAGCAGAGGCGGGAGGAACACTGAAGCTTTCTTT	CASRGGRNTEAFF
NA	TRBV2	TRBD1	TRBJ2-1	TGTGCCAGCGGGACAGGGTCGAACAATGAGCAGTTCTTC	CASGTGSNNEQFF
NA	TRBV9	NA	TRBJ1-2	TGTGCCAGCAGCGTAGATTTCGGTAACTATGGCTACACCTTC	CASSVDFGNYGYTF
few	TRBV15	NA	TRBJ2-3	TGTGCCACCAGCAACAGACGGATAGGAACCACAGATACGCAGTATTTT	CATSNRRIGTTDTQYF
NA	TRBV5-1	NA	TRBJ2-7	TGCGCCAGCGCAGCGGGTGAAACAGGGGTTTGGGCCTACGAGCAGTACTTC	CASAAGETGVWAYEQYF
NA	TRBV28	TRBD2	TRBJ2-4	TGTGCCAGCACCGGGAGGACGGGACGGGAGAACATTCAGTACTTC	CASTGRTGRENIQYF
NA	TRBV6-5	TRBD1	TRBJ1-2	TGTGCTAGCAGGACAGGGGCGAATGGCTACACCTTC	CASRTGANGYTF
NA	TRBV2	NA	TRBJ1-2	TGTGCCAGCATCCAAGGGCGGGGACGGAGGGGCTACACCTTC	CASIQGRGRRGYTF
NA	TRBV29-1	NA	TRBJ1-1	TGCAGCGTTGACATCGACAGGAACACTGAAGCTTTCTTT	CSVDIDRNTEAFF
NA	TRBV2	NA	TRBJ1-4	TGTGCCATAGCTACGTGGGAGTTAACTAATGAAAAACTGTTTTTT	CAIATWELTNEKLFF
NA	TRBV7-2	NA	TRBJ2-5	TGTGCCAGCAGCTTTCAGGTTAACTCTGAGACCCAGTACTTC	CASSFQVNSETQYF
NA	TRBV19	NA	TRBJ2-7	TGTGCCAGTAGTATACAGCCCGGCGGGTACGAGCAGTACTTC	CASSIQPGGYEQYF
NA	TRBV7-9	TRBD2	TRBJ2-1	TGTGCCAGCAGCTTTGTAGCGGGGGTAGAGCAGTTCTTC	CASSFVAGVEQFF
NA	TRBV4-1	TRBD1	TRBJ2-1	TGCGCCAGCAGCCAAGGGCGACAGGGCTCCTACAATGAGCAGTTCTTC	CASSQGRQGSYNEQFF
NA	TRBV18	TRBD1	TRBJ1-2	TGTGCCAGCTCACCAATTAATGGACAGGGTGGAAAAAACTATGGCTACACCTTC	CASSPINGQGGKNYGYTF
once	TRBV2	TRBD1	TRBJ2-7	TGTGCCAGCAGCGCCGGGACAGGGTTATTCTACGAGCAGTACTTC	CASSAGTGLFYEQYF
NA	TRBV6-1	NA	TRBJ1-2	TGTGCCAGCAGTGAAGCATCGGAGGGGATCTATGGCTACACCTTC	CASSEASEGIYGYTF
NA	TRBV2	TRBD2	TRBJ2-5	TGTGCCAGCAGCCGCGGGAGATTACAAGAGACCCAGTACTTC	CASSRGRLQETQYF
few	TRBV6-5	NA	TRBJ1-5	TGTGCCAGTGCCCGGGACGCAGGGGATCCCCAGCATTTT	CASARDAGDPQHF
once	TRBV28	NA	TRBJ2-7	TGTGCCAGCAGCCCCTGGGGGGGCGGGTACGAGCAGTACTTC	CASSPWGGGYEQYF
NA	TRBV5-1	TRBD2	TRBJ2-7	TGCGCCAGCAGGGACGGGAGGGGAATCGAGCAGTACTTC	CASRDGRGIEQYF
NA	TRBV28	TRBD1	TRBJ2-7	TGTGCCAGCAGTCCGAGCGCAGGGGGCTACGAGCAGTACTTC	CASSPSAGGYEQYF
few	TRBV19	NA	TRBJ2-1	TGTGCCAGTAGTAAAGGGGTGGGTAGCTCCTACAATGAGCAGTTCTTC	CASSKGVGSSYNEQFF
NA	TRBV4-3	NA	TRBJ1-6	TGCGCCAGCAGCCAAGTCCGGGGTTCCTCCTATAATTCACCCCTCCACTTT	CASSQVRGSSYNSPLHF
once	TRBV4-3	NA	TRBJ2-4	TGCGCCAGCAGCCAGATTGGGGACACCAAAAACATTCAGTACTTC	CASSQIGDTKNIQYF
few	TRBV7-9	TRBD1	TRBJ2-5	TGTGCCAGCAGCTTATTGGGACAGGGGCAAGAGACCCAGTACTTC	CASSLLGQGQETQYF
NA	TRBV15	TRBD2	TRBJ2-2	TGTGCCACCAGCAGAGCCGGACTAGACCCTACCGGGGAGCTGTTTTTT	CATSRAGLDPTGELFF
NA	TRBV21-1	NA	TRBJ1-1	TGTGCCAGCAGCAATCTCTCGGGACAGGGGCCTATGAACACTGAAGCTTTCTTT	CASSNLSGQGPMNTEAFF
NA	TRBV27	NA	TRBJ2-1	TGTGCCAGCAGTTACGGGAAAAATTCCTACAATGAGCAGTTCTTC	CASSYGKNSYNEQFF
NA	TRBV30	NA	TRBJ1-2	TGTGCCTGGAGTGTAAGTAGAGGTTATGGCTACACCTTC	CAWSVSRGYGYTF
NA	TRBV19	TRBD2	TRBJ2-7	TGTGCCAGTAGTCAGTCTAGCGGGGGCTACGAGCAGTACTTC	CASSQSSGGYEQYF
once	TRBV27	NA	TRBJ1-5	TGTGCCAGCAGTTTGCGGGGGGATAGCAATCAGCCCCAGCATTTT	CASSLRGDSNQPQHF
NA	TRBV29-1	NA	TRBJ2-1	TGCAGCGTCAAAAACCGGGACACCTACAATGAGCAGTTCTTC	CSVKNRDTYNEQFF
NA	TRBV25-1	NA	TRBJ2-2	TGTGCCAGCAGTGGTACACGGAACACCGGGGAGCTGTTTTTT	CASSGTRNTGELFF
NA	TRBV18	NA	TRBJ1-2	TGTGCCAGCTCACCACGGGCAGAATCCTACTATGGCTACACCTTC	CASSPRAESYYGYTF
NA	TRBV28	TRBD2	TRBJ2-4	TGTGCCAGCAGATCTTGGACTAGCGGGACTGGCATTCAGTACTTC	CASRSWTSGTGIQYF
NA	TRBV7-7	TRBD2	TRBJ2-5	TGTGCTAGCAGCCCCCGACTAGCGGGAGAGACCCAGTACTTC	CASSPRLAGETQYF
NA	TRBV5-1	NA	TRBJ2-7	TGCGCCAGCAGCTTTTTCGGGGGTGCTTCCTACGACGAGCAGTACTTC	CASSFFGGASYDEQYF
NA	TRBV5-6	TRBD2	TRBJ2-7	TGTGCCAGCAGGCCCCTAGCGGGAGACGAGCAGTACTTC	CASRPLAGDEQYF
NA	TRBV7-9	NA	TRBJ2-5	TGTGCCAGCAGCTTAGTCGCCAGACAAGAGACCCAGTACTTC	CASSLVARQETQYF
NA	TRBV7-7	TRBD2	TRBJ2-2	TGTGCTAGCAGCTTAGTCGCTAGCGGGAACACCGGGGAGCTGTTTTTT	CASSLVASGNTGELFF
NA	TRBV7-7	NA	TRBJ2-5	TGTGCTAGCAGCAAACAGGGTACAGAGACCCAGTACTTC	CASSKQGTETQYF
NA	TRBV14	NA	TRBJ1-1	TGTGCCAGCAGCCACCTCGGGCAGGAGGGGACTGAAGCTTTCTTT	CASSHLGQEGTEAFF